The rows below give T cell receptor beta chains drawn from one sample of a study of T cell responses to AZD1222 COVID-19 vaccine. Measured with immunoSEQ multiplex PCR; TCRdb has only the in-frame clones, and not every one. This sample has 100,000 to 150,000 clones, with roughly 88% found just once. The sequences come from peripheral blood, collected on day 0 of AZD1222 vaccination. These TCRs come from an adult in good health. Each CDR3 is given with its conserved first and last residue. Each record gives: V gene, D gene, clone size, J gene, CDR3 protein, CDR3 DNA. D genes are given only for firm matches. The listing skips clone size in some rows; elsewhere it reads once, few, many or a size class.

>TRBV6-5|NA|NA|TRBJ2-7
CASQQRGRPNEQYF
TGTGCCAGCCAACAACGGGGGCGGCCCAACGAGCAGTACTTC
>TRBV11-2|NA|NA|TRBJ2-5
CASSSNSETQYF
TGTGCCAGCAGCTCAAATTCAGAGACCCAGTACTTC
>TRBV7-6|NA|once|TRBJ1-2
CASSLGRDGYTF
TGTGCCAGCAGCTTAGGCAGGGACGGCTACACCTTC
>TRBV27|NA|NA|TRBJ1-5
CASRDLPPQGHNQPQHF
TGTGCCAGCAGAGACCTCCCCCCACAGGGCCACAATCAGCCCCAGCATTTT
>TRBV12-3/TRBV12-4|NA|few|TRBJ1-1
CASSTAANTEAFF
TGTGCCAGCAGTACGGCCGCGAACACTGAAGCTTTCTTT
>TRBV11-2|NA|NA|TRBJ1-1
CASSHRGGAKTEAFF
TGTGCCAGCAGCCACCGCGGGGGGGCTAAGACTGAAGCTTTCTTT
>TRBV30|NA|NA|TRBJ1-4
CAWKARSGEKLFF
TGTGCCTGGAAGGCCAGATCTGGTGAAAAACTGTTTTTT
>TRBV30|TRBD1|few|TRBJ1-2
CAWSVPVPKTTGGYGYTF
TGTGCCTGGAGTGTACCTGTCCCAAAAACAACAGGGGGCTATGGCTACACCTTC
>TRBV12-3/TRBV12-4|TRBD1|NA|TRBJ1-4
CASLRTGREKLFF
TGTGCCAGCCTTAGGACAGGGCGTGAAAAACTGTTTTTT
>TRBV2|NA|NA|TRBJ1-6
CASRQDGSWNSPLHF
TGTGCCAGCAGACAGGATGGGAGTTGGAATTCACCCCTCCACTTT
>TRBV9|TRBD1|NA|TRBJ2-3
CASSVGDRISTDTQYF
TGTGCCAGCAGCGTGGGGGACAGGATTAGCACAGATACGCAGTATTTT
>TRBV19|NA|few|TRBJ1-2
CASRKKGDGYGYTF
TGTGCCAGTAGAAAGAAGGGGGATGGGTATGGCTACACCTTC
>TRBV18|TRBD1|NA|TRBJ1-1
CASSPPAQGEAFF
TGTGCCAGCTCACCACCGGCACAGGGGGAAGCTTTCTTT
>TRBV12-3/TRBV12-4|NA|NA|TRBJ1-1
CASGTGLNTEAFF
TGTGCCAGCGGAACCGGGCTGAACACTGAAGCTTTCTTT
>TRBV7-9|NA|NA|TRBJ2-1
CASSWVGGTLNEQFF
TGTGCCAGCAGCTGGGTTGGCGGGACACTCAATGAGCAGTTCTTC
>TRBV29-1|NA|NA|TRBJ1-5
CSVEENSNQPQHF
TGCAGCGTTGAAGAAAATAGCAATCAGCCCCAGCATTTT
>TRBV19|NA|NA|TRBJ2-7
CASSIVSQGGYEQYF
TGTGCCAGTAGTATAGTATCCCAGGGAGGCTACGAGCAGTACTTC
>TRBV7-2|NA|NA|TRBJ2-2
CASSFYTGELFF
TGTGCCAGCAGCTTCTACACCGGGGAGCTGTTTTTT
>TRBV18|TRBD1|NA|TRBJ1-1
CASSPPDRAPMNTEAFF
TGTGCCAGCTCACCACCAGACAGGGCCCCTATGAACACTGAAGCTTTCTTT
>TRBV6-6|NA|NA|TRBJ2-3
CASSRVLQGRTDTQYF
TGTGCCAGCAGCCGGGTACTCCAAGGGCGCACAGATACGCAGTATTTT
>TRBV10-1|NA|NA|TRBJ2-3
CASRRLLTDTQYF
TGCGCCAGCAGGCGACTGCTCACAGATACGCAGTATTTT
>TRBV10-3|TRBD2|NA|TRBJ2-2
CAIRRGGDTGELFF
TGTGCCATCAGGCGCGGGGGGGACACCGGGGAGCTGTTTTTT
>TRBV7-2|TRBD2|NA|TRBJ2-1
CASSPVAGGRNEQFF
TGTGCCAGCAGCCCCGTAGCGGGAGGGCGAAATGAGCAGTTCTTC
>TRBV9|NA|NA|TRBJ2-7
CASSVAAATGTYEQYF
TGTGCCAGCAGCGTAGCCGCAGCGACAGGTACCTACGAGCAGTACTTC
>TRBV18|TRBD1|NA|TRBJ1-1
CASSSTQGDTEAFF
TGTGCCAGCTCATCTACACAGGGGGACACTGAAGCTTTCTTT
>TRBV6-5|NA|NA|TRBJ1-6
CASSNLGGAGSPLHF
TGTGCCAGCAGTAACCTGGGGGGCGCGGGTTCACCCCTCCACTTT
>TRBV2|NA|NA|TRBJ2-6
CASSDRVGPGANVLTF
TGTGCCAGCAGTGATCGGGTAGGGCCAGGGGCCAACGTCCTGACTTTC
>TRBV15|NA|NA|TRBJ2-5
CATSSNYGTARQETQYF
TGTGCCACCAGCAGTAACTACGGGACGGCCAGACAAGAGACCCAGTACTTC
>TRBV18|TRBD1|NA|TRBJ2-7
CASSPPDRSSYEQYF
TGTGCCAGCTCACCACCGGACAGGAGCTCCTACGAGCAGTACTTC
>TRBV29-1|NA|NA|TRBJ1-2
CSVAEGNGYTF
TGCAGCGTTGCGGAGGGTAATGGCTACACCTTC
>TRBV6-4|NA|few|TRBJ2-7
CASSRNGGSYEQYF
TGTGCCAGCAGTCGAAATGGGGGTTCCTACGAGCAGTACTTC
>TRBV29-1|TRBD1|once|TRBJ1-6
CSAHVERDRDYNSPLHF
TGCAGCGCCCACGTTGAAAGGGACAGGGACTATAATTCACCCCTCCACTTT
>TRBV19|TRBD2|NA|TRBJ2-1
CASGMGLAGGSSYNEQFF
TGTGCCAGTGGAATGGGACTAGCGGGAGGGAGCTCCTACAATGAGCAGTTCTTC
>TRBV7-8|NA|NA|TRBJ2-3
CASSLDPVSTDTQYF
TGTGCCAGCAGCTTAGACCCGGTTAGCACAGATACGCAGTATTTT
>TRBV5-1|TRBD2|NA|TRBJ2-2
CASSPGTSGDTGELFF
TGCGCCAGCAGCCCAGGGACTAGCGGAGACACCGGGGAGCTGTTTTTT
>TRBV5-1|NA|NA|TRBJ1-1
CASSLDTLNTEAFF
TGCGCCAGCAGCTTGGACACACTGAACACTGAAGCTTTCTTT
>TRBV6-5|NA|NA|TRBJ2-7
CATEGGPTYEQYF
TGTGCCACCGAAGGCGGACCGACCTACGAGCAGTACTTC
>TRBV6-5|NA|NA|TRBJ1-6
CASSSGQGNSPLHF
TGTGCCAGCAGTTCGGGGCAGGGGAATTCACCCCTCCACTTT
>TRBV19|TRBD2|NA|TRBJ2-3
CASSILGLAGGDDRGDTQYF
TGTGCCAGTAGTATTCTGGGACTAGCGGGAGGAGATGATAGGGGAGATACGCAGTATTTT
>TRBV7-8|TRBD2|NA|TRBJ2-5
CASSLILAGRETQYF
TGTGCCAGCAGCTTAATCCTAGCGGGGAGGGAGACCCAGTACTTC
>TRBV5-1|TRBD2|NA|TRBJ2-2
CASSTSVTGELFF
TGCGCCAGCAGCACTAGCGTCACCGGGGAGCTGTTTTTT
>TRBV10-3|NA|NA|TRBJ2-7
CAISDPGRAEDYEQYF
TGTGCCATCAGTGATCCTGGCCGAGCGGAGGACTACGAGCAGTACTTC
>TRBV29-1|NA|NA|TRBJ2-2
CSARLGLGTGELFF
TGCAGCGCCAGACTGGGCTTGGGCACCGGGGAGCTGTTTTTT
>TRBV2|NA|NA|TRBJ1-4
CASSRGVGYEKLFF
TGTGCCAGCAGTCGGGGCGTAGGGTATGAAAAACTGTTTTTT
>TRBV4-3|NA|once|TRBJ1-1
CASSQDPRGRNTEAFF
TGCGCCAGCAGCCAAGACCCCAGGGGACGGAACACTGAAGCTTTCTTT
>TRBV5-1|NA|NA|TRBJ2-7
CASSLGARTYEQYF
TGCGCCAGCAGCTTAGGTGCCCGAACCTACGAGCAGTACTTC
>TRBV27|TRBD1|NA|TRBJ1-6
CASSLSFRGQNNSPLHF
TGTGCCAGCAGTTTATCTTTTAGGGGACAGAATAATTCACCCCTCCACTTT
>TRBV10-2|TRBD2|once|TRBJ2-5
CASSPRLAGGETQYF
TGCGCCAGCAGTCCACGACTAGCGGGGGGAGAGACCCAGTACTTC
>TRBV5-8|TRBD1|NA|TRBJ1-2
CASSYGQGALFGYTF
TGTGCCAGCAGCTATGGACAGGGGGCTCTCTTTGGCTACACCTTC
>TRBV12-5|TRBD2|NA|TRBJ2-2
CASGLVSGTNTGELFF
TGTGCTAGTGGTTTGGTTAGCGGGACGAACACCGGGGAGCTGTTTTTT
>TRBV20-1|TRBD2|NA|TRBJ2-1
CSASKRGGDEQFF
TGCAGTGCTAGTAAGCGGGGGGGCGATGAGCAGTTCTTC
>TRBV19|TRBD1|NA|TRBJ1-1
CASSIDRDRGRMNTEAFF
TGTGCCAGTAGTATCGACCGGGACAGGGGTCGAATGAACACTGAAGCTTTCTTT
>TRBV11-2|NA|few|TRBJ2-7
CASSFSRGSYEQYF
TGTGCCAGCAGCTTCAGTAGGGGGTCCTACGAGCAGTACTTC
>TRBV6-5|TRBD1|few|TRBJ1-1
CASSLRQGMNTEAFF
TGTGCCAGCAGTCTAAGACAGGGGATGAACACTGAAGCTTTCTTT